The source of this TCR beta chain is a study of T cell repertoires in cytomegalovirus infection. For the study at large: Through public TCR beta signatures, both CMV infection and matching HLA type were indicated.

Trimming pared 0 bases from V and 7 bases from J, leaving 16 bases between. Germline CDR1 reads SQVTM; CDR2 reads ANQGSEA. The CDR3 is 15 residues long. TCRdb re-called the reads with MiXCR, one entry per CDR3 protein. The sample includes hundreds of thousands of distinct CDR3 sequences, around a third of them seen just once. Notes on this clonotype: Antigen: not known.

The chain uses TRBV29-1 and TRBJ2-1, with no clear D. This receptor was obtained from a human donor in good health (CMV status not recorded). Some clones in this sample may be carry-over from other donors' samples. The starting material was cultured PBMCs, obtained from culture after CMV antigen stimulation. The CDR3 spells CSVEDRAETWNEQFF. The CDR3 nucleotides are TGCAGCGTTGAAGATCGGGCTGAAACGTGGAATGAGCAGTTCTTC.